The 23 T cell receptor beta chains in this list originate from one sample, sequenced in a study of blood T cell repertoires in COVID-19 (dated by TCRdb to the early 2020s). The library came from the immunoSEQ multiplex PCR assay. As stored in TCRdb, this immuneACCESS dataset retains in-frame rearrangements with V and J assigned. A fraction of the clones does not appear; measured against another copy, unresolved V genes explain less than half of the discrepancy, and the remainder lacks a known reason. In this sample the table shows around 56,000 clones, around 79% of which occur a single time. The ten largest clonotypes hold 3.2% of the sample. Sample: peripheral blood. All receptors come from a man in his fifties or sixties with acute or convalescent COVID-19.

The DNA of the CDR3 is TGCGCCAGCAGCACGGGGCCCCAGGGGGCTGGAGAGACCCAGTACTTC. Protein sequence: CASSTGPQGAGETQYF. This chain links TRBV5-1 with TRBJ2-5, with 8 bases that match TRBD1. The CDR3 is 16 residues long. Germline CDR1 is SGHRS and CDR2 is YFSETQ. V dropped 4 bases and J dropped 4; count of bases not matched to a gene: 12.

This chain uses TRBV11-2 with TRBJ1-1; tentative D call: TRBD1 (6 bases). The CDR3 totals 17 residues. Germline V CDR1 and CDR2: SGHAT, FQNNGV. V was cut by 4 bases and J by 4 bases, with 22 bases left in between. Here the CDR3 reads CASSSHSSAPGVTEAFF. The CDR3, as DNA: TGTGCCAGCAGCTCTCATTCATCCGCCCCAGGGGTCACTGAAGCTTTCTTT.

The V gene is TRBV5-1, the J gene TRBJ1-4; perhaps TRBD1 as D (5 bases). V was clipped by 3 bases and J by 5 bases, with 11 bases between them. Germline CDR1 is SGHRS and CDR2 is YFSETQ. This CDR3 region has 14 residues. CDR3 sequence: CASSSSGGNEKLFF. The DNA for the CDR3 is TGCGCCAGCAGCTCTTCCGGGGGAAATGAAAAACTGTTTTTT. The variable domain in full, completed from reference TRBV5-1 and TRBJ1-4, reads KAGVTQTPRYLIKTRGQQVTLSCSPISGHRSVSWYQQTPGQGLQFLFEYFSETQRNKGNFPGRFSGRQFSNSRSEMNVSTLELGDSALYLCASSSSGGNEKLFFGSGTQLSVL.

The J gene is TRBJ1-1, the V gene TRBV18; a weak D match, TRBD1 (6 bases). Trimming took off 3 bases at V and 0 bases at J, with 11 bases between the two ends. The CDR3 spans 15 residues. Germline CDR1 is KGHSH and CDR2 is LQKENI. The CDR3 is CASSPTGKMNTEAFF. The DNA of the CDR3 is TGTGCCAGCTCACCGACAGGAAAAATGAACACTGAAGCTTTCTTT.

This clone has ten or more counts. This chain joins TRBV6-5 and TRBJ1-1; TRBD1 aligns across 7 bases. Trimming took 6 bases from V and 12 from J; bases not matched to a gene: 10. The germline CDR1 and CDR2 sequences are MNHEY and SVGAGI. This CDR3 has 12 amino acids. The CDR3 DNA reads TGTGCCAGCAGCGGGGACAGCCCCAAGACTTTCTTT. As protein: CASSGDSPKTFF.

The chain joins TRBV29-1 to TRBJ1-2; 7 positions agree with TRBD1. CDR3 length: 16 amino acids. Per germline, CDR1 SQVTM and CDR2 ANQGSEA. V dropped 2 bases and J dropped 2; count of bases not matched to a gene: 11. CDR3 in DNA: TGCAGCGTTGAAAAGGAACAGGGGTTGATCAACTATGGCTACACCTTC. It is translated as CSVEKEQGLINYGYTF.

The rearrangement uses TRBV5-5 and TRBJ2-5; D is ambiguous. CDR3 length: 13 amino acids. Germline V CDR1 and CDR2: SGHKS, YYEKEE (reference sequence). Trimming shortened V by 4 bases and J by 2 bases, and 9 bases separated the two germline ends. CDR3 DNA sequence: TGTGCCAGCAGCGTTTATGCGCAAGAGACCCAGTACTTC. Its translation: CASSVYAQETQYF.

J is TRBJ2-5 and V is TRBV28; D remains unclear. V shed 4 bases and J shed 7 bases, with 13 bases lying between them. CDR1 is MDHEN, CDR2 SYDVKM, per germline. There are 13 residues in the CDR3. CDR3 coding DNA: TGTGCCAGCAGTTGGGCAGTCCGTGGGACCCAGTACTTC. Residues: CASSWAVRGTQYF.

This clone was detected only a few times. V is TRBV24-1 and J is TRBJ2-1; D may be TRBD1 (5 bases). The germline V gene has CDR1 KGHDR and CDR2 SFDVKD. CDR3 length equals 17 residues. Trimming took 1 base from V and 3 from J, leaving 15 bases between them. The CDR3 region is CATSDFSPGALYNEQFF. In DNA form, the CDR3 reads TGTGCCACCAGTGATTTCTCCCCTGGGGCCCTCTACAATGAGCAGTTCTTC.

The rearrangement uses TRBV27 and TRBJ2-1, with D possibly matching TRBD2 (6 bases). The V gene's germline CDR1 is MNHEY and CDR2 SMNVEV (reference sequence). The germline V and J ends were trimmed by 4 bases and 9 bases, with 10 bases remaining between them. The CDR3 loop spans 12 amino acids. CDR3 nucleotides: TGTGCCAGCAGTTACGGGGGTACTGAGCAGTTCTTC. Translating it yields CASSYGGTEQFF.

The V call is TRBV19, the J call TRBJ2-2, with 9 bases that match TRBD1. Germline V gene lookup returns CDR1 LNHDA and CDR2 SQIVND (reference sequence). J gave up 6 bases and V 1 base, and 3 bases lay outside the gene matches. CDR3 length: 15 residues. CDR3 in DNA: TGTGCCAGTAGTATAGCGACAGGGGGTGCCGGGGAGCTGTTTTTT. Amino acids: CASSIATGGAGELFF.

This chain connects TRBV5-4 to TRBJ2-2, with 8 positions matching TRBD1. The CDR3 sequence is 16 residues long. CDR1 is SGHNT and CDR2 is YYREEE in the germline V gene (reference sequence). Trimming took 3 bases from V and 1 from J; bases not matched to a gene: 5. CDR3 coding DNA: TGTGCCAGCAGCTCTACAGGGGGTGGGAACACCGGGGAGCTGTTTTTT. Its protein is CASSSTGGGNTGELFF. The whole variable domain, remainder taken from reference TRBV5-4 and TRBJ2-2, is ETGVTQSPTHLIKTRGQQVTLRCSSQSGHNTVSWYQQALGQGPQFIFQYYREEENGRGNFPPRFSGLQFPNYSSELNVNALELDDSALYLCASSSTGGGNTGELFFGEGSRLTVL.

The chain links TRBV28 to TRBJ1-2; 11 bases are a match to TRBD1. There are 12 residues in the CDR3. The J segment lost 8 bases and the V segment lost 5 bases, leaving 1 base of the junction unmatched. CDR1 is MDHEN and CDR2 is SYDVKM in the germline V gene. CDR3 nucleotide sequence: TGTGCCAGCAGTGGACAGGGGGCAGGCTACACCTTC. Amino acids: CASSGQGAGYTF.

CDR3: CASSFDSTGYGYTF. DNA for the CDR3: TGTGCCAGCAGCTTCGACTCCACCGGCTATGGCTACACCTTC. This chain uses TRBV7-9 with TRBJ1-2; D call uncertain. This CDR3 spans 14 amino acids. Germline CDR1 reads SEHNR; CDR2 reads FQNEAQ (reference sequence). Trimming left V 3 bases short and J 4 bases short, with 12 bases between.

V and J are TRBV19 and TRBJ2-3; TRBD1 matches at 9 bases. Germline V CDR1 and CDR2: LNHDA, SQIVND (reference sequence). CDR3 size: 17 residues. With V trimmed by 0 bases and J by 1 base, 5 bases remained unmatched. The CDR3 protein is CASSIDRWTGGTDTQYF. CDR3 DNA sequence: TGTGCCAGTAGTATAGATCGTTGGACAGGGGGCACAGATACGCAGTATTTT.

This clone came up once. CDR3 region: CASSSDREGVGTEAFF. CDR3 in DNA: TGTGCCAGCAGTTCGGACAGGGAAGGGGTTGGCACTGAAGCTTTCTTT. V gene TRBV6-5 combines with J gene TRBJ1-1, with 8 nucleotides matching TRBD1. The CDR3 has 16 residues. CDR1 and CDR2 (germline): MNHEY, SVGAGI. Unmatched junction bases numbered 11, after V lost 4 bases and J lost 4 bases.

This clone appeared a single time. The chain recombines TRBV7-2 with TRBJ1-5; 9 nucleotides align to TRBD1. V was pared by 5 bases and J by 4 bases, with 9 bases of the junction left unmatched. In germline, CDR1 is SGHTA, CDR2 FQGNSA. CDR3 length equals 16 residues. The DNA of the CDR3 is TGTGCCAGCAGCCCACTGGACAGGGGAACAAATCAGCCCCAGCATTTT. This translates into CASSPLDRGTNQPQHF.

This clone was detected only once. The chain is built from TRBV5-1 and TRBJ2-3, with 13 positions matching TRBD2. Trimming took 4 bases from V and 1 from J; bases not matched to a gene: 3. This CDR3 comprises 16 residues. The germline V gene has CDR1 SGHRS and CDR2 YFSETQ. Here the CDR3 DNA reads TGCGCCAGCAGCACAGGACTAGCGGGGGGCACAGATACGCAGTATTTT. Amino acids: CASSTGLAGGTDTQYF.

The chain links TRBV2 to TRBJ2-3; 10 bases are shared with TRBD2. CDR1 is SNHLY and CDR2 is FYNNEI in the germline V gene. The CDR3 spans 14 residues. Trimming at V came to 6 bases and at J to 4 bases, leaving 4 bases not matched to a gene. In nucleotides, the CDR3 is TGTGCCAGCAGGGAGCTAGCGGGGGCAGATACGCAGTATTTT. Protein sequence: CASRELAGADTQYF.

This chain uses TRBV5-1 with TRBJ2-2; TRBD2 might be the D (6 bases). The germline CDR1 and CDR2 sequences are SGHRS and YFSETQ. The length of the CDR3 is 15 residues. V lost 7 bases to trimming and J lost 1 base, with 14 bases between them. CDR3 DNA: TGCGCCAGCGGGACGGGGGAGTTGAACACCGGGGAGCTGTTTTTT. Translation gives CASGTGELNTGELFF.

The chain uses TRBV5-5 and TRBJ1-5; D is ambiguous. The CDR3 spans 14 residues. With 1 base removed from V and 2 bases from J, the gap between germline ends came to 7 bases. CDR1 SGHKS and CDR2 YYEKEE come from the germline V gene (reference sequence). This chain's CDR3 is CASSLYGGNQPQHF. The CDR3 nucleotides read TGTGCCAGCAGCTTGTACGGGGGCAATCAGCCCCAGCATTTT.

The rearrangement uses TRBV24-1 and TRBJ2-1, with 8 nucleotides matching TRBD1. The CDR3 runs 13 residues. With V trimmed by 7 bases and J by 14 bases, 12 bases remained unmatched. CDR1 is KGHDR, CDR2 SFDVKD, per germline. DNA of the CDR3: TGTGCCACCAGAGTGGGACAGGCACCCTTGGAGTTCTTC. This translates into CATRVGQAPLEFF.

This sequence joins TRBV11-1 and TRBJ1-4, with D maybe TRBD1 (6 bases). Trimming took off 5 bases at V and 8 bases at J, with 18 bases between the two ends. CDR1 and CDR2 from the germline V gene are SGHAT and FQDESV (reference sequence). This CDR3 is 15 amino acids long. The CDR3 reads CASSLGGTGFEKLFF. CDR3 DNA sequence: TGTGCCAGCAGCCTAGGGGGAACGGGATTCGAAAAACTGTTTTTT.